These 9 T cell receptor beta chains were all obtained from the same sample, sequenced in a study of T cell responses to AZD1222 COVID-19 vaccine. Profiling relied on immunoSEQ multiplex PCR, and the TCRdb table lists in-frame clones only, not all of them. The table shows about 180,000 clones, with approximately 92% occurring only once. Sequenced here: peripheral blood, sampled on day 0 of AZD1222 vaccination. These receptors came from an adult in good health.

Written as DNA, the CDR3 is TGTGCCAGTAGTATAAGGGGCACAGATACGCAGTATTTT. Its translation: CASSIRGTDTQYF. This chain uses TRBV19 with TRBJ2-3; D remains ambiguous. Germline V lookup: CDR1 LNHDA, CDR2 SQIVND (reference sequence). This CDR3 contains 13 residues. The V end lost 2 bases, the J end lost 1 base, and 4 bases lay between the germline ends.

This rearrangement joins TRBV6-4 to TRBJ2-3; weak D call: TRBD1 (5 bases). The V gene's germline CDR1 is MRHNA and CDR2 SNTAGT. The length of the CDR3 is 14 residues. The ends were cut back, 0 bases at V and 1 base at J, with 5 bases in the middle. In nucleotides, the CDR3 is TGTGCCAGCAGTGACTCAGGGGGCACAGATACGCAGTATTTT. This translates into CASSDSGGTDTQYF.

The genes are TRBV6-1 and TRBJ2-7; no reliable D call. The CDR3 runs 13 residues. Trimming removed 2 bases at V and 0 bases at J, with 5 bases between. CDR1 and CDR2 (germline): MNHNS, SASEGT. CDR3 DNA sequence: TGTGCCAGCAGTGAACACTACTCCTACGAGCAGTACGTC. Its translation: CASSEHYSYEQYV.

This clone was seen once. The chain links TRBV11-2 to TRBJ1-4; weak D call: TRBD1 (5 bases). Looked up from germline, CDR1 is SGHAT and CDR2 is FQNNGV. This CDR3 spans 17 amino acids. The germline V and J ends were trimmed by 5 bases and 5 bases, with 21 bases remaining between them. The chain's CDR3 is CASSQNRDGRGNEKLFF. Written as DNA, the CDR3 is TGTGCCAGCAGCCAAAATAGGGACGGGCGGGGGAATGAAAAACTGTTTTTT.

The V and J genes are TRBV7-3 and TRBJ2-3, with TRBD2 matching over 8 bases. CDR3 length: 16 residues. Germline V CDR1 and CDR2: SGHTA, FQGTGA. Losses at the gene ends were 2 bases for V and 2 bases for J; bases not matched to a gene: 6. CDR3 amino acids: CASSLASGGITDTQYF. In DNA form, the CDR3 reads TGTGCCAGCAGCTTAGCCAGCGGGGGCATCACAGATACGCAGTATTTT.

V is TRBV24-1 and J is TRBJ2-7, with 7 positions matching TRBD1. The CDR3 is 18 residues long. Trimming removed 4 bases from V and 2 bases from J; junction bases left unmatched: 16. Germline lookup yields CDR1 KGHDR and CDR2 SFDVKD. The CDR3: CATSDPQTGPGQPYEQYF. In DNA, the CDR3 is TGTGCCACCAGTGACCCACAGACAGGACCGGGACAGCCCTACGAGCAGTACTTC.

About this clone: One end of the junction fails to match germline, which may point to a read error. This sequence joins TRBV23-1 and TRBJ2-2; the D gene is possibly TRBD1 (6 bases). TRBV23-1 is designated an ORF whose function remains uncertain. The CDR3 has 15 amino acids. The DNA for the CDR3 is TGCGCCAGCTGCCACAAGGACAGTGAACACCGGGGAGCTGTTTTT. Protein product: CASCHKDSEHRGAVF.

The rearrangement joins TRBV7-2 to TRBJ1-1, with D hard to call. The ends were cut back, 5 bases at V and 2 bases at J, with 9 bases in the middle. In germline, CDR1 is SGHTA, CDR2 FQGNSA. The CDR3 spans 13 residues. This chain's CDR3 is CASSPTRNTEAFF. CDR3 bases: TGTGCCAGCAGCCCGACACGAAACACTGAAGCTTTCTTT.

This clone was seen a few times. The CDR3 coding sequence is TGTGCCAGTAGTATAGACCCAGGGTCTGGCTACGAGCAGTACTTC. Translating it yields CASSIDPGSGYEQYF. The chain couples TRBV19 to TRBJ2-7; tentatively, D is TRBD1 (5 bases). Germline V gives CDR1 LNHDA, CDR2 SQIVND (reference sequence). This CDR3 region has 15 residues. V was trimmed by 0 bases and J by 3 bases, leaving 12 bases between them. The variable domain in full, with the rest retrieved from reference TRBV19 and TRBJ2-7, is DGGITQSPKYLFRKEGQNVTLSCEQNLNHDAMYWYRQDPGQGLRLIYYSQIVNDFQKGDIAEGYSVSREKKESFPLTVTSAQKNPTAFYLCASSIDPGSGYEQYFGPGTRLTVT.